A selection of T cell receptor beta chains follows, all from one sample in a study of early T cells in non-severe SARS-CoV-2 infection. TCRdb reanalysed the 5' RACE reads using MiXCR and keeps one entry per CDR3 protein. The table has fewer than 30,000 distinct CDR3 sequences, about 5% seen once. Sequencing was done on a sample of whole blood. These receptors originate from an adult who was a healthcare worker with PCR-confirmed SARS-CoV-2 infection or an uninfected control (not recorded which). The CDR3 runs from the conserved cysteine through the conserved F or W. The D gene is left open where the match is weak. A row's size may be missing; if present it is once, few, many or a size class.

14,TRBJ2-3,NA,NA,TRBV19,TGTGCCAGTAGTAGGGTCCAAAACTCAGATACGCAGTATTTT,CASSRVQNSDTQYF
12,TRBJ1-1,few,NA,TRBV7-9,TGTGCCAGCAGCACCGGCGAAGGGGCCGCTTTCTTT,CASSTGEGAAFF
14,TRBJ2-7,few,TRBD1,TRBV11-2,TGTGCCAGCAGTTATCAGGGGGAGTCCTACGAGCAGTACTTC,CASSYQGESYEQYF
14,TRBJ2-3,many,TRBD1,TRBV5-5,TGTGCCAGCAGCCTGGGACAGGGTGGAGATACGCAGTATTTT,CASSLGQGGDTQYF
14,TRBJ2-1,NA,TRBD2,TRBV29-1,TGCAGCGTTTCTCAGGGACTAGCGACGAATGAGCAGTTCTTC,CSVSQGLATNEQFF
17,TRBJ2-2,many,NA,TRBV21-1,TGTGCCAGTTGGGACCAGAACGGGGCTACGAACACCGGGGAGCTGTTTTTT,CASWDQNGATNTGELFF
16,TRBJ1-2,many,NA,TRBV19,TGTGCCAGTAGCAGGGGCCTCTCTCTGGTTAACTATGGCTACACCTTC,CASSRGLSLVNYGYTF
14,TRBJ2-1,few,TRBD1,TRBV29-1,TGCAGCGTCTCAACCGGGACAGGGTCTTATGAGCAGTTCTTC,CSVSTGTGSYEQFF
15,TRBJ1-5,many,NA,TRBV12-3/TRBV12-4,TGTGCCAGCAGTCTCCGTCGGGCCAGCAATCAGCCCCAGCATTTT,CASSLRRASNQPQHF
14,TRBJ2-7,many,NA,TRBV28,TGTGCCAGCAGTATCCCGCGTGGCAGCTACGAGCAGTACTTC,CASSIPRGSYEQYF
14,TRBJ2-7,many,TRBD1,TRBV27,TGTGCCAGCAGTTTCGGGACAGGGGCCTACGAGCAGTACTTC,CASSFGTGAYEQYF
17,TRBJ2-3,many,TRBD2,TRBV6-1,TGTGCCAGCGCATTAAACCCGGGACTAGCCAGCACAGATACGCAGTATTTT,CASALNPGLASTDTQYF
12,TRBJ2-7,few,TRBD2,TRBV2,TGTGCCAGCGGTAGCGGGATCTACGAGCAGTACTTC,CASGSGIYEQYF
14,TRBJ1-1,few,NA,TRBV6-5,TGTGCCAGCAGTTACAGAGTCAGGTGGACTGAAGCTTTCTTT,CASSYRVRWTEAFF
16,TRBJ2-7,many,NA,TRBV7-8,TGTGCCAGCAGCTTATTTGGGAAAACAATCTCCTACGAGCAGTACTTC,CASSLFGKTISYEQYF
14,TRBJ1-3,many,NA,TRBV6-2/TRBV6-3,TGTGCCAGCCACCGGGGGGCCTCTGGAAACACCATATATTTT,CASHRGASGNTIYF
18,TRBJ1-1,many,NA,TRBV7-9,TGTGCCAGCAGCTTAGCGTACCGACCGAGAGGGGAGAACACTGAAGCTTTCTTT,CASSLAYRPRGENTEAFF
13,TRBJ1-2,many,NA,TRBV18,TGTGCCAGCCGGGACCAGGACAGCTATGGCTACACCTTC,CASRDQDSYGYTF
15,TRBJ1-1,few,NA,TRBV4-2,TGTGCCAGCAGCCAAGTTAGGATTACGGGCACTGAAGCTTTCTTT,CASSQVRITGTEAFF
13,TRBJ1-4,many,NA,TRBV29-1,TGCAGCGTTGCGGGCTCCGGGCGGGAAAAACTGTTTTTT,CSVAGSGREKLFF
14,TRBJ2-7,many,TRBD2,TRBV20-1,TGCAGTGCACACCCACTAGCGGGAGGTTACGAGCAGTACTTC,CSAHPLAGGYEQYF
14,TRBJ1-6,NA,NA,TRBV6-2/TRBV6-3,TGTGCCAGCAGTTCCCCGCTGGGAGATTCACCCCTCCACTTT,CASSSPLGDSPLHF
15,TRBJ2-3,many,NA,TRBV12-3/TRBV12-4,TGTGCCAGCAGTTCCTTACTAGCTAGCACAGATACGCAGTATTTT,CASSSLLASTDTQYF
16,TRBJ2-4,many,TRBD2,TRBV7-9,TGTGCCAGCAGCCCTTACGGACTAGTGGCTTTTGGACCTACGTACTTC,CASSPYGLVAFGPTYF
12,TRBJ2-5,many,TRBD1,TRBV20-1,TGCAGTGCTGCCGGGACAGGGGGTCCCCAGTACTTC,CSAAGTGGPQYF
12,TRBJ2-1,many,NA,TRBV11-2,TGTGCCAGCAGCTTAATACCGGATGAGCAGTTCTTC,CASSLIPDEQFF
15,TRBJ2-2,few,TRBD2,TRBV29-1,TGCAGCGTTCCGGGACTAGCGGGAGACACCGGGGAGCTGTTTTTT,CSVPGLAGDTGELFF
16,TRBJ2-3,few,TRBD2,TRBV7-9,TGTGCCAGCAGCCCGACGACTAGCGGGAACTCAGATACGCAGTATTTT,CASSPTTSGNSDTQYF
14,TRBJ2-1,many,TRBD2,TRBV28,TGTGCCAGTGCCGGGACTAGCACCTACAATGAGCAGTTCTTC,CASAGTSTYNEQFF
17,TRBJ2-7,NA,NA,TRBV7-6,TGTGCCAGCAGCTTACGGGCAGAACCCACCTCTCGGAACGAGCAGTACTTC,CASSLRAEPTSRNEQYF
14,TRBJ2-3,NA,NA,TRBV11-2,TGTGCCAGCAGGATGACAGGAAGCACAGATACGCAGTATTTT,CASRMTGSTDTQYF
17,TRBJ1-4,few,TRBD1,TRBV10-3,TGTGCCATCAGTGAGTCGGGCCCAGGGGGCGCCGGTGAAAAACTGTTTTTT,CAISESGPGGAGEKLFF
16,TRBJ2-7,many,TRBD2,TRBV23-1,TGCGCCAGCAGTCAGGGGACTAGCGCTTTCTCCTACGAGCAGTACTTC,CASSQGTSAFSYEQYF
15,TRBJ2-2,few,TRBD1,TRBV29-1,TGCAGCGTTAAAGGGGACAGAATTAACACCGGGGAGCTGTTTTTT,CSVKGDRINTGELFF
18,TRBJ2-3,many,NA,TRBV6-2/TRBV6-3,TGTGCCAGCAGTTATCGGCCTCCGATGAGCGCGATATCAGATACGCAGTATTTT,CASSYRPPMSAISDTQYF
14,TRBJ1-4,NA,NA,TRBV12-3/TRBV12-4,TGTGCCAGCAGTTTGAAGGGGTTAGATGAAAAACTGTTTTTT,CASSLKGLDEKLFF
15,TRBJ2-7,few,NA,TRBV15,TGTGCCACCAGCAGAGATGGGGGGTTCAGCCACGAGCAGTACTTC,CATSRDGGFSHEQYF
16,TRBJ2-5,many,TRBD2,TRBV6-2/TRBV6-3,TGTGCCAGCAGTTACGTCACTAGCGGGAGTAAGGAGACCCAGTACTTC,CASSYVTSGSKETQYF
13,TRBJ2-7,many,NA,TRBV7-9,TGTGCCAGCAGCACCATGGAGAACTACGAGCAGTACTTC,CASSTMENYEQYF
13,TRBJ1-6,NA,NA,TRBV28,TGTGCCAGCAGCTACCACACTAATTCACCCCTCCACTTT,CASSYHTNSPLHF
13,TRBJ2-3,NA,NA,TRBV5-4,TGTGCCAGCAGCTTGACCGGGGCAGATACGCAGTATTTT,CASSLTGADTQYF
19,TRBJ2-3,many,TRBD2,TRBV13,TGTGCCAGCAGCTTATTGGCTAGCGGGAGTAGACCTTCCACAGATACGCAGTATTTT,CASSLLASGSRPSTDTQYF
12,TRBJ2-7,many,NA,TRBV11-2,TGTGCCAGCAGCTTAGCCTTCAACGAGCAGTACTTC,CASSLAFNEQYF
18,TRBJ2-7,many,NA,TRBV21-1,TGTGCCACCCGACTGAACCTGCTCCCAAGCGGGTTTTCCTACGAGCAGTACTTC,CATRLNLLPSGFSYEQYF
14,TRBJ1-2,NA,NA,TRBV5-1,TGCGCCAGCAGCCCATCCCCCGCGGTCTATGGCTACACCTTC,CASSPSPAVYGYTF
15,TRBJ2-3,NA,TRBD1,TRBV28,TGTGCCAGCAGAGATACAGGGGAATCGACAGATACGCAGTATTTT,CASRDTGESTDTQYF
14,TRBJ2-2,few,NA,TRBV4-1,TGCGCCAGCAGCCAAGTGGGGAACACCGGGGAGCTGTTTTTT,CASSQVGNTGELFF
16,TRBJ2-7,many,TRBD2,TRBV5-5,TGTGCCAGCAGCCGGTCCGTAAACGGGGGGTGGTACGAGCAGTACTTC,CASSRSVNGGWYEQYF
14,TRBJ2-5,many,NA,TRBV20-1,TGCAGTGCTAGAGATCCAACAAACCAAGAGACCCAGTACTTC,CSARDPTNQETQYF
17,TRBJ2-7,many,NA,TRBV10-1,TGCGCCAGCATTTTTTGGGGACTGCTAATCCCCCCGGTCGAGCAGTACTTC,CASIFWGLLIPPVEQYF
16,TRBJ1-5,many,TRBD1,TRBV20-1,TGCAGTGCTAGAGACGGCTGGACAGGGGGCGATCAGCCCCAGCATTTT,CSARDGWTGGDQPQHF
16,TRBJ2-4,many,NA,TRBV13,TGTGCCAGCAGCCCGGGACCCTCCCGAGCCAAAAACATTCAGTACTTC,CASSPGPSRAKNIQYF
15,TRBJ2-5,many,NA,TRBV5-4,TGTGCCAGCAGCTTGGAGAGTGTAGGGCGAGAGACCCAGTACTTC,CASSLESVGRETQYF
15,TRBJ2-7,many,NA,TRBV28,TGTGCCAGCAGTCTCGGGACAATTGGCTCCTACGAGCAGTACTTC,CASSLGTIGSYEQYF
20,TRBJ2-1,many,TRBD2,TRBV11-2,TGTGCCAGCAGCCGTCCGACTAGCGGGAGGGAATTCAGCTCCTACAATGAGCAGTTCTTC,CASSRPTSGREFSSYNEQFF